Detailed here is one T cell receptor (beta chain). Looked up from germline, CDR1 is SGDLS and CDR2 is YYNGEE. V trimming: 2 bases; J trimming: 2 bases; junction bases outside the gene matches: 2. The CDR3 runs to 14 residues. The data belong to a study of blood T cell repertoires in COVID-19. Study overall: Spain, Italy and the United States supplied samples that represented acute and convalescent COVID-19. T cells, B-cell-depleted T cells, or PBMCs provided the cDNA or gDNA that served as material.

Assignment of participants to cohorts was predicated upon participant-reported clinical history. In the source study's methods: Quantification of nucleated cells was approximated via reference gene primer amplification. TCRdb's copy holds only in-frame clones and misses some; the assay was immunoSEQ multiplex PCR. D and trimming were read from the DNA, whereas the V and J calls and clone size are those reported in that table. Altogether a few hundred thousand clones are present, more than 70% being singletons, with the ten largest covering roughly 4.5%. The chain has TRBV9 and TRBJ2-7; 9 bases fit TRBD1. The TCR sequence derives from a man aged 25 to 45 with acute COVID-19. Sequences were obtained from PBMCs or T cells enriched from blood (not recorded which). The CDR3 DNA sequence: TGTGCCAGCAGCGTGACAGGGGGTCCCTACGAGCAGTACTTC. Translation gives CASSVTGGPYEQYF.